This T cell receptor (beta chain) was sequenced in a study of technical replicates of blood from a few donors. The assay was immunoSEQ multiplex PCR, and TCRdb's table has in-frame clones only and misses some. The data show around 61,000 clones, with around 88% seen just once and roughly 5% held by the top ten. This CDR3 is 16 amino acids long. CDR1 is SNHLY, CDR2 FYNNEI, per germline. V lost 2 bases, J lost 8 bases, and 11 bases stayed unmatched. The chain carries TRBV2 and TRBJ2-3; 9 nucleotides agree with TRBD2. This TCR was recovered from a human donor in good health. Some clones in this sample may be carry-over from other donors' samples. The source material was PBMCs. CDR3 nucleotides: TGTGCCAGCAGTGAATGGTCCGGCGGGGGGGAGGGTACGCAGTATTTT. This encodes CASSEWSGGGEGTQYF.